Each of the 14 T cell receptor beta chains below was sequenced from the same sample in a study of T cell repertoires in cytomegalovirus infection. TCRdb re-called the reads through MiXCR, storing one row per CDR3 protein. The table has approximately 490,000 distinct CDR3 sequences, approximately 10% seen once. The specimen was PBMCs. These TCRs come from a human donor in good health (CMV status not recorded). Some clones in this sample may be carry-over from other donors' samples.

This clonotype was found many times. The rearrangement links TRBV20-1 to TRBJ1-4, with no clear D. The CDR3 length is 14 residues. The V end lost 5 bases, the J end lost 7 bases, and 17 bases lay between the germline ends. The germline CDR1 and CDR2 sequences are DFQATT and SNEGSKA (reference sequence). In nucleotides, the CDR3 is TGCAGTGCTTCCCTCGGTTTCGACCTTGAAAAACTGTTTTTT. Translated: CSASLGFDLEKLFF.

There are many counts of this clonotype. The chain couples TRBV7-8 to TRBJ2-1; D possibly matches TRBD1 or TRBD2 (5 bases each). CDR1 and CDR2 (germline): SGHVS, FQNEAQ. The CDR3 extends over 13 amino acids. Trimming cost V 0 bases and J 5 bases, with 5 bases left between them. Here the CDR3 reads CASSLAGDNEQFF. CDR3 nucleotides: TGTGCCAGCAGCTTAGCGGGGGACAATGAGCAGTTCTTC.

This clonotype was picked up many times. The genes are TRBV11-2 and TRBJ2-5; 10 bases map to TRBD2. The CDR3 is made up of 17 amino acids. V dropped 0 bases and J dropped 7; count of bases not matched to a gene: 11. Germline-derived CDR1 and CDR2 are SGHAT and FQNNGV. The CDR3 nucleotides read TGTGCCAGCAGCTTAGATCACTCGAGCGGGAGGGTGGGGACCCAGTACTTC. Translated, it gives CASSLDHSSGRVGTQYF.

CDR3 sequence: CASSQDWLRETGDSPLHF. The CDR3 DNA follows: TGTGCCAGCAGCCAAGATTGGTTAAGGGAGACGGGAGATTCACCCCTCCACTTT. The V and J genes are TRBV4-2 and TRBJ1-6; D ambiguous. Trimming cost V 0 bases and J 8 bases, with 20 bases left between them. Germline V gene sequence: CDR1 LGHNA, CDR2 YNFKEQ. The CDR3 consists of 18 residues.

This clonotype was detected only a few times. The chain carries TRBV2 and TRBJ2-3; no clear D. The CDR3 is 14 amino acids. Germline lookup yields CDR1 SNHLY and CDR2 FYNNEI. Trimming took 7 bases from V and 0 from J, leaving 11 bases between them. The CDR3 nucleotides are TGTGCCAGCAAGCAGTTATGGAGCACAGATACGCAGTATTTT. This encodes CASKQLWSTDTQYF. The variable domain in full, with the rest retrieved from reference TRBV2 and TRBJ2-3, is EPEVTQTPSHQVTQMGQEVILRCVPISNHLYFYWYRQILGQKVEFLVSFYNNEISEKSEIFDDQFSVERPDGSNFTLKIRSTKLEDSAMYFCASKQLWSTDTQYFGPGTRLTVL.

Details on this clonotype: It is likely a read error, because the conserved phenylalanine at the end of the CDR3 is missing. Here the CDR3 DNA reads TGCGCCAGCAGCCAAGGAACCGCCGGGACTAGCGGCTCCTACAATGAGCAGTTCTCC. Encoded protein: CASSQGTAGTSGSYNEQFS. V gene TRBV4-1 combines with J gene TRBJ2-1, with 11 bases identical to TRBD2. The CDR3 totals 19 residues. Germline-derived CDR1 and CDR2 are MGHRA and YSYEKL. Trimming at V came to 1 base and at J to 0 bases, leaving 8 bases not matched to a gene.

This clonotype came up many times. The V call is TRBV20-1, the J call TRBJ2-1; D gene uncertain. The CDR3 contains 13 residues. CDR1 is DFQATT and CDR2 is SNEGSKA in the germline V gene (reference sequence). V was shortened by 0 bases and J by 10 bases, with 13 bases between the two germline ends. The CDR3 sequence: CSARDPGWEEQFF. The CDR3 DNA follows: TGCAGTGCTAGAGATCCGGGTTGGGAAGAGCAGTTCTTC.

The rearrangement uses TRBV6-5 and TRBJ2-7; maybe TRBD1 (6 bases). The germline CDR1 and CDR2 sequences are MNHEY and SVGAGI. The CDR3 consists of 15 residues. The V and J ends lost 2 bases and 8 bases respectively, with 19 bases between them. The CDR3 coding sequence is TGTGCCAGCAGTTACGCCGGACAGCCCCCTACAAAGCAGTACTTC. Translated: CASSYAGQPPTKQYF.

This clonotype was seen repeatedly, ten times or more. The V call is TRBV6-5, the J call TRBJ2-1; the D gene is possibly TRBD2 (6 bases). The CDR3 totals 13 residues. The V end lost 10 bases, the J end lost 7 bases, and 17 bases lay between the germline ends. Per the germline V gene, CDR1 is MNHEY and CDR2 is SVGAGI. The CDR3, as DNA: TGTGCCACCACAAGGGGAGGATGGAATGAGCAGTTCTTC. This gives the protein CATTRGGWNEQFF.

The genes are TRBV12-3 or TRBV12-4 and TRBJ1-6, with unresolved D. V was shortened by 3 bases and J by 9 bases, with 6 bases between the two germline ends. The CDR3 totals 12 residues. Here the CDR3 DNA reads TGTGCCAGCAGTTTGGGGTTTTCACCCCTCCACTTT. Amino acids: CASSLGFSPLHF.

The CDR3 sequence is CASSLAPRSGEETQYF. CDR3 coding DNA: TGCGCCAGCAGCTTGGCCCCTAGGTCGGGAGAAGAGACCCAGTACTTC. The chain is built from TRBV5-1 and TRBJ2-5, with a possible D match to TRBD2 (6 bases). CDR1 and CDR2 from the germline V gene are SGHRS and YFSETQ. The ends were cut back, 0 bases at V and 3 bases at J, with 15 bases in the middle. The CDR3 extends over 16 amino acids.

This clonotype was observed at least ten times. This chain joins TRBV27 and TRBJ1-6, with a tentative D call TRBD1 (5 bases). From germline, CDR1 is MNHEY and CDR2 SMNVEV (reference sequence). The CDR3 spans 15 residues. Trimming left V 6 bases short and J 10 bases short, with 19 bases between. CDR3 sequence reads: CASRRFDSSNSPLHF. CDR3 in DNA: TGTGCCAGCAGGCGGTTTGACAGCTCTAACTCACCCCTCCACTTT.

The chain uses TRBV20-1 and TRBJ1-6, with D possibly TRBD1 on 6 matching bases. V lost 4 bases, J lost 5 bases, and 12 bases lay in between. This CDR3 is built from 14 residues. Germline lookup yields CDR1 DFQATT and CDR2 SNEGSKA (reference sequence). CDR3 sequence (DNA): TGCAGTGCTATCGGGACACCGAATAATTCACCCCTCCACTTT. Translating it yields CSAIGTPNNSPLHF.

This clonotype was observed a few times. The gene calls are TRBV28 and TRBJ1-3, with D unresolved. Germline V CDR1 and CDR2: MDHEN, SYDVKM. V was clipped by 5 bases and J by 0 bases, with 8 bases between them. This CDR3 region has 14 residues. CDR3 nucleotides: TGTGCCAGCAGTCACCCGAGCTCTGGAAACACCATATATTTT. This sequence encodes CASSHPSSGNTIYF.